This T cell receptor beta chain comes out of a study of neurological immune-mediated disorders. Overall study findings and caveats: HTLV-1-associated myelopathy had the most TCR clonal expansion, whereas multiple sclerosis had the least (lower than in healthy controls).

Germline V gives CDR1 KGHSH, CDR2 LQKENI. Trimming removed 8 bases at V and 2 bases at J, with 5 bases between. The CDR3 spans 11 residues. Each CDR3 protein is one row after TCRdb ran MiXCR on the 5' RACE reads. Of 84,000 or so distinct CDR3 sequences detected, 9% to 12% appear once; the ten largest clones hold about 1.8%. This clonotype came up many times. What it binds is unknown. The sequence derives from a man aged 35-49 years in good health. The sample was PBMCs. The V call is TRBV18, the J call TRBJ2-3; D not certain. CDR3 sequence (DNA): TGTGCCAGCAGCCCCACAGATACGCAGTATTTT. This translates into CASSPTDTQYF.